The rows below give T cell receptor beta chains drawn from one sample of a study of PD-1 blockade in classical Hodgkin lymphoma. Here immunoSEQ multiplex PCR was the method, and the copy in TCRdb shows in-frame clones only, minus some. The sample comprises over 70,000 clones, 90% of which are singletons, and around 2.9% rests with the top ten. Sequencing was performed on peripheral blood mononuclear cells (PBMCs), taken before the fourth cycle of nivolumab. Every receptor here comes from a human donor with classical Hodgkin lymphoma. Both conserved end residues are part of each CDR3. D genes are given only for firm matches. Size is omitted from some rows. Given values are once, few, many or a class for expanded clones.

clone_size	v_call	j_call	d_call	cdr3_aa	cdr3_nt
-	TRBV2	TRBJ1-1	-	CASAEEATTEAFF	TGTGCCAGCGCGGAAGAAGCGACCACTGAAGCTTTCTTT
-	TRBV5-6	TRBJ1-1	TRBD1	CASRLDRGRRAFF	TGTGCCAGCAGATTAGACAGGGGGCGCAGGGCTTTCTTT
-	TRBV7-2	TRBJ2-7	-	CASSPGWRYYEQYF	TGTGCCAGCAGCCCGGGTTGGCGGTACTACGAGCAGTACTTC
-	TRBV7-9	TRBJ2-7	-	CASTAWQGRSYEQYF	TGTGCCAGCACCGCGTGGCAAGGCAGATCCTACGAGCAGTACTTC
-	TRBV6-1	TRBJ2-7	TRBD2	CASSEWLAGDEQYF	TGTGCCAGCAGTGAATGGCTAGCGGGAGACGAGCAGTACTTC
-	TRBV27	TRBJ2-7	-	CASSGTALYEQYF	TGTGCCAGCAGTGGGACGGCCCTATACGAGCAGTACTTC
-	TRBV28	TRBJ1-2	-	CASRRTYGYTF	TGTGCCAGCAGACGGACCTATGGCTACACCTTC
-	TRBV9	TRBJ1-2	TRBD1	CASDRVGGDYGYTF	TGTGCCAGCGACAGGGTAGGGGGGGACTATGGCTACACCTTC
once	TRBV4-3	TRBJ2-3	TRBD2	CASSQGIRLAGGTDTQYF	TGCGCCAGCAGCCAAGGGATAAGACTAGCGGGGGGCACAGATACGCAGTATTTT
-	TRBV19	TRBJ2-1	-	CASSPLDAAYNEQFF	TGTGCCAGTAGTCCTCTCGACGCGGCCTACAATGAGCAGTTCTTC
-	TRBV7-9	TRBJ2-5	TRBD2	CASSLSGVETQYF	TGTGCCAGCAGCTTAAGCGGGGTGGAGACCCAGTACTTC
-	TRBV28	TRBJ1-2	-	CASSFHGYTF	TGTGCCAGCAGTTTCCACGGCTACACCTTC
-	TRBV7-9	TRBJ1-1	-	CASSWGRFDTEAFF	TGTGCCAGCAGCTGGGGCAGGTTCGACACTGAAGCTTTCTTT
-	TRBV6-5	TRBJ2-2	-	CASSYTGTNTGELFF	TGTGCCAGCAGTTACACAGGGACGAACACCGGGGAGCTGTTTTTT
-	TRBV11-2	TRBJ1-1	-	CASRGGGTEAFF	TGTGCCAGCAGAGGGGGGGGAACTGAAGCTTTCTTT
-	TRBV10-3	TRBJ2-7	-	CAISEGAEQYF	TGTGCCATCAGTGAGGGGGCCGAGCAGTACTTC
-	TRBV4-1	TRBJ1-1	-	CASSQSNLHRLGATEAFF	TGCGCCAGCAGCCAATCGAATCTCCATCGACTGGGGGCTACTGAAGCTTTCTTT
-	TRBV2	TRBJ2-1	TRBD1	CAATGQVYNEQFF	TGTGCCGCAACGGGACAGGTTTACAATGAGCAGTTCTTC
-	TRBV25-1	TRBJ1-3	-	CASSEYGPSNTIYF	TGTGCCAGCAGTGAATATGGGCCGAGCAACACCATATATTTT
-	TRBV7-2	TRBJ1-5	-	CASSYGGYQPQHF	TGTGCCAGCAGCTACGGGGGGTATCAGCCCCAGCATTTT
-	TRBV14	TRBJ1-4	-	CASSRGAGIANEKLFF	TGTGCCAGCAGCCGAGGGGCAGGGATTGCTAATGAAAAACTGTTTTTT
-	TRBV30	TRBJ2-3	-	CASGGVTTDTQYF	TGTGCTTCGGGGGGCGTCACTACAGATACGCAGTATTTT
once	TRBV5-1	TRBJ2-7	TRBD1	CASSGGTGVYEQYF	TGCGCCAGCAGCGGCGGAACAGGGGTTTACGAGCAGTACTTC
-	TRBV6-1	TRBJ2-5	TRBD2	CASSRPGREGETQYF	TGTGCCAGCAGCCGACCAGGCAGGGAGGGAGAGACCCAGTACTTC
few	TRBV7-9	TRBJ1-1	-	CASGHREAFF	TGTGCCAGCGGACACCGCGAAGCTTTCTTT
-	TRBV9	TRBJ2-2	TRBD2	CASSAGTSGDTGELFF	TGTGCCAGCAGCGCCGGGACTAGCGGGGACACCGGGGAGCTGTTTTTT
-	TRBV19	TRBJ2-1	TRBD2	CASSDSSGGLNEQFF	TGTGCCAGTAGTGACTCTAGCGGGGGTCTCAATGAGCAGTTCTTC
-	TRBV7-3	TRBJ2-3	TRBD2	CASRSGGAADTQYF	TGTGCCAGCAGGAGCGGGGGGGCCGCGGATACGCAGTATTTT
-	TRBV4-2	TRBJ2-3	TRBD2	CASSQDLAGDDTDTQYF	TGTGCCAGCAGCCAAGATTTAGCGGGGGATGACACAGATACGCAGTATTTT
-	TRBV7-8	TRBJ1-3	-	CASSLGRSSGNTIYF	TGTGCCAGCAGCTTAGGACGCAGCTCTGGAAACACCATATATTTT
-	TRBV7-2	TRBJ2-7	-	CASSFDPGTTYEQYF	TGTGCCAGCAGCTTCGATCCCGGCACAACCTACGAGCAGTACTTC
-	TRBV19	TRBJ2-1	-	CASSTSGPQYYNEQFF	TGTGCCAGTAGTACCAGCGGGCCGCAATATTACAATGAGCAGTTCTTC
once	TRBV10-3	TRBJ2-7	-	CAIGFGKVPYEQYF	TGTGCCATCGGGTTCGGGAAGGTGCCCTACGAGCAGTACTTC
-	TRBV11-3	TRBJ2-7	TRBD1	CASSLGDRDYEQYF	TGTGCCAGCAGCTTAGGGGACAGGGACTACGAGCAGTACTTC
-	TRBV9	TRBJ2-5	TRBD2	CASGLAGSGGQETQYF	TGTGCCAGCGGCCTCGCGGGGAGCGGGGGCCAAGAGACCCAGTACTTC
-	TRBV4-1	TRBJ2-2	-	CASSQDVRDGWTGELFF	TGCGCCAGCAGCCAAGACGTCAGGGATGGGTGGACCGGGGAGCTGTTTTTT
once	TRBV30	TRBJ1-5	-	CAWSVTTGGQPQHF	TGTGCCTGGAGTGTAACTACGGGCGGTCAGCCCCAGCATTTT
-	TRBV10-3	TRBJ1-2	TRBD1	CAISELQGDGYTF	TGTGCCATCAGTGAATTACAGGGGGACGGCTACACCTTC
-	TRBV6-5	TRBJ2-3	TRBD2	CASRPGLAGNNQYF	TGTGCCAGCAGGCCGGGACTAGCGGGGAACAACCAGTATTTT
once	TRBV11-3	TRBJ2-1	-	CASSLEGGYNEQFF	TGTGCCAGCAGCTTAGAGGGCGGCTACAATGAGCAGTTCTTC
once	TRBV10-1	TRBJ2-7	-	CASSDGAREAHYEQYF	TGCGCCAGCAGTGACGGGGCCAGGGAGGCTCACTACGAGCAGTACTTC